Below are 23 T cell receptor beta chains sequenced from a single sample in a study of blood T cell repertoires in COVID-19. The data were produced by immunoSEQ multiplex PCR, yet TCRdb's version contains in-frame clones alone and is incomplete. In the table there are some 210,000 clones, 87% of which are singletons. Sequencing was done on a sample of PBMCs or T cells enriched from blood (not recorded which). The receptors come from a man between 18 and 29 years old with acute COVID-19.

This chain uses TRBV7-9 with TRBJ1-1; 9 nucleotides agree with TRBD1. Germline V gene sequence: CDR1 SEHNR, CDR2 FQNEAQ (reference sequence). This CDR3 contains 13 residues. Germline trimming cut 7 bases from V and 4 bases from J; bases unmatched to any gene: 4. In DNA form, the CDR3 reads TGTGCCAGCACCTCGGACAGGGGCACTGAAGCTTTCTTT. Amino acids: CASTSDRGTEAFF.

The J gene is TRBJ2-3, the V gene TRBV5-1, with 7 nucleotides matching TRBD1. Germline V CDR1 and CDR2: SGHRS, YFSETQ. Germline trimming cut 1 base from V and 1 base from J; bases unmatched to any gene: 6. The CDR3 has 16 amino acids. CDR3 residues: CASSLIPGGGTDTQYF. In DNA, the CDR3 is TGCGCCAGCAGCTTGATCCCAGGGGGAGGCACAGATACGCAGTATTTT.

This rearrangement joins TRBV4-3 to TRBJ2-3, with TRBD2 matching over 10 bases. Germline CDR1 LGHNA, CDR2 YSLEER. After removal of 0 bases from V and 5 bases from J, the junction contained 8 bases not matched to a gene. The CDR3 covers 17 residues. CDR3 in DNA: TGCGCCAGCAGCCAAGAGGCTAGCGGGGGCCAGCTAGATACGCAGTATTTT. Translation: CASSQEASGGQLDTQYF.

This chain uses TRBV28 with TRBJ1-1; TRBD1 might be the D (6 bases). The CDR3 is 12 residues long. Germline-derived CDR1 and CDR2 are MDHEN and SYDVKM. The germline V and J ends were trimmed by 6 bases and 2 bases, with 7 bases remaining between them. The chain's CDR3 is CASRQGNTEAFF. The CDR3 DNA sequence: TGTGCCAGCAGACAGGGAAACACTGAAGCTTTCTTT. The full variable domain, completed using reference TRBV28 and TRBJ1-1, is DVKVTQSSRYLVKRTGEKVFLECVQDMDHENMFWYRQDPGLGLRLIYFSYDVKMKEKGDIPEGYSVSREKKERFSLILESASTNQTSMYLCASRQGNTEAFFGQGTRLTVV.

This chain connects TRBV7-2 to TRBJ2-3, with 9 bases that match TRBD2. CDR1 SGHTA and CDR2 FQGNSA come from the germline V gene. This CDR3 is built from 15 residues. The ends lost 3 bases at V and 2 bases at J; junction bases unmatched: 3. This CDR3 is CASSFSGSPTDTQYF. In DNA, the CDR3 is TGTGCCAGCAGCTTTAGCGGGAGTCCCACAGATACGCAGTATTTT.

The rearrangement uses TRBV28 and TRBJ2-7, with D possibly TRBD1 on 5 matching bases. This CDR3 contains 15 residues. Germline-derived CDR1 and CDR2 are MDHEN and SYDVKM. Trimming left V 8 bases short and J 0 bases short, with 17 bases between. Written as DNA, the CDR3 is TGTGCCAGCTCCCAGGGCTTCCGGACCTCCTACGAGCAGTACTTC. Translation: CASSQGFRTSYEQYF. The complete variable domain, with remaining parts taken from reference TRBV28 and TRBJ2-7, reads DVKVTQSSRYLVKRTGEKVFLECVQDMDHENMFWYRQDPGLGLRLIYFSYDVKMKEKGDIPEGYSVSREKKERFSLILESASTNQTSMYLCASSQGFRTSYEQYFGPGTRLTVT.

The sample holds many counts of this clone. The chain carries TRBV6-4 and TRBJ2-2, with D tentatively TRBD2 (5 bases). Germline CDR1 and CDR2: MRHNA and SNTAGT. This CDR3 has 12 amino acids. V gave up 8 bases and J gave up 6 bases, with 10 bases separating them. CDR3 DNA: TGTGCCAGCGGGAGTGAGGCCGGGGAGCTGTTTTTT. Translated, it gives CASGSEAGELFF.

V usage is TRBV5-6 and J usage is TRBJ2-7, with 7 bases identical to TRBD1. The CDR3 runs 16 residues. Germline V CDR1 and CDR2: SGHDT, YYEEEE. V trimming: 0 bases; J trimming: 3 bases; junction bases outside the gene matches: 9. CDR3 sequence (DNA): TGTGCCAGCAGCTTGGCCAGGGACAGCTCCGACTACGAGCAGTACTTC. Translating gives CASSLARDSSDYEQYF. Variable domain in full (rest from reference TRBV5-6 and TRBJ2-7): DAGVTQSPTHLIKTRGQQVTLRCSPKSGHDTVSWYQQALGQGPQFIFQYYEEEERQRGNFPDRFSGHQFPNYSSELNVNALLLGDSALYLCASSLARDSSDYEQYFGPGTRLTVT.

The chain employs TRBV24-1 and TRBJ2-7; perhaps TRBD1 as D (6 bases). In germline, CDR1 is KGHDR, CDR2 SFDVKD. The CDR3 extends over 14 amino acids. V lost 2 bases and J 4 bases, leaving 11 bases between the germline ends. CDR3: CATSDYRVGYEQYF. As DNA, the CDR3 is TGTGCCACCAGTGATTACAGGGTGGGGTACGAGCAGTACTTC.

This clone was observed a single time. The chain couples TRBV18 to TRBJ2-1, with 7 positions matching TRBD2. The germline V gene has CDR1 KGHSH and CDR2 LQKENI. With 2 bases clipped from V and 4 bases from J, the junction kept 5 bases outside the gene matches. The CDR3 covers 15 residues. The CDR3 protein is CASSPAGEEYNEQFF. CDR3 sequence (DNA): TGTGCCAGCTCACCAGCGGGAGAGGAGTACAATGAGCAGTTCTTC. Looking up the rest from reference TRBV18 and TRBJ2-1 gives the full variable domain: NAGVMQNPRHLVRRRGQEARLRCSPMKGHSHVYWYRQLPEEGLKFMVYLQKENIIDESGMPKERFSAEFPKEGPSILRIQQVVRGDSAAYFCASSPAGEEYNEQFFGPGTRLTVL.

The V and J genes are TRBV28 and TRBJ2-2; D is perhaps TRBD1 (6 bases). V was cut by 11 bases and J by 1 base, with 11 bases left in between. Germline lookup yields CDR1 MDHEN and CDR2 SYDVKM. CDR3 length equals 13 residues. CDR3 protein: CAVWGRNTGELFF. The CDR3 DNA reads as TGTGCCGTGTGGGGGCGGAACACCGGGGAGCTGTTTTTT.

To note about this clone: Other DNA sequences of this sample code for an identical CDR3. The rearrangement uses TRBV4-1 and TRBJ2-7, with a weak D call TRBD1 (5 bases). The CDR3 is made up of 14 amino acids. Germline V CDR1 and CDR2: MGHRA, YSYEKL. V was shortened by 1 base and J by 0 bases, with 7 bases between the two germline ends. CDR3: CASSQGGSSYEQYF. CDR3 coding DNA: TGCGCCAGCAGCCAAGGGGGCAGCTCCTACGAGCAGTACTTC.

The J gene is TRBJ1-1, the V gene TRBV28; 8 bases agree with TRBD1. Germline CDR1 MDHEN, CDR2 SYDVKM. The V segment lost 3 bases and the J segment 5 bases; nucleotides outside the gene matches: 8. The CDR3 has 15 residues. The CDR3 DNA is TGTGCCAGCAGTTTCTTTACAGGGGGAAGTACTGAAGCTTTCTTT. This gives the protein CASSFFTGGSTEAFF.

V is TRBV27 and J is TRBJ2-7; TRBD1 might be the D (6 bases). Germline CDR1 and CDR2: MNHEY and SMNVEV (reference sequence). The CDR3 spans 14 residues. V gave up 8 bases and J gave up 1 base, with 15 bases separating them. CDR3 coding DNA: TGTGCCAGCCGTGGGACACATCTTTCCTACGAGCAGTACTTC. It is translated as CASRGTHLSYEQYF.

J is TRBJ1-2 and V is TRBV28, with D possibly being TRBD1 (5 bases). The CDR3 length is 14 residues. The V end lost 3 bases, the J end lost 4 bases, and 12 bases lay between the germline ends. The germline CDR1 and CDR2 sequences are MDHEN and SYDVKM. CDR3 residues: CASSFQGARYGYTF. The CDR3 bases are TGTGCCAGCAGTTTCCAGGGCGCTCGCTATGGCTACACCTTC.

This clone showed up just once. V and J are TRBV21-1 and TRBJ1-5; the table's D call, TRBD1, has no DNA check behind it. TRBV21-1 is tagged as a pseudogene. The CDR3 has 16 amino acids. CDR3 sequence: CASSKATRRGLQPQHF. The CDR3, as DNA: TGTGCCAGCAGCAAAGCGACACGCAGGGGGCTTCAGCCCCAGCATTTT.

The chain employs TRBV27 and TRBJ2-1, with 11 bases that match TRBD2. Germline V CDR1 and CDR2: MNHEY, SMNVEV (reference sequence). The CDR3 is made up of 18 amino acids. V gave up 5 bases and J gave up 2 bases; unmatched junction bases: 11. The CDR3 coding sequence is TGTGCCAGCAGTCCCCTACCTCGGACTAGCGGGCCCTACAATGAGCAGTTCTTC. Its translation is CASSPLPRTSGPYNEQFF.

This sequence joins TRBV5-5 and TRBJ2-1, with 7 bases lining up with TRBD1. V lost 4 bases, J lost 4 bases, and 11 bases stayed unmatched. This CDR3 has 16 residues. CDR1 is SGHKS and CDR2 is YYEKEE in the germline V gene (reference sequence). CDR3 in amino acids: CASSEITAGGYNEQFF. The DNA of the CDR3 is TGTGCCAGCAGCGAGATTACGGCAGGGGGTTACAATGAGCAGTTCTTC.

The DNA for the CDR3 is TGTGCCAGCAGCGTAGTGGACACTAATGAGCAGTTCTTC. Amino acids: CASSVVDTNEQFF. The gene calls are TRBV9 and TRBJ2-1, with D perhaps matching TRBD1 (5 bases). The germline V gene has CDR1 SGDLS and CDR2 YYNGEE. CDR3 length equals 13 residues. Trimming pared 0 bases from V and 7 bases from J, leaving 8 bases between.

The V call is TRBV4-1, the J call TRBJ1-5, with 8 bases identical to TRBD1. With V trimmed by 1 base and J by 0 bases, 2 bases remained unmatched. The germline V gene has CDR1 MGHRA and CDR2 YSYEKL. This CDR3 has 16 residues. The CDR3 nucleotides read TGCGCCAGCAGCCAAGGGACAGGGTATAGCAATCAGCCCCAGCATTTT. This encodes CASSQGTGYSNQPQHF.

This chain links TRBV7-2 with TRBJ2-7; 8 bases agree with TRBD2. CDR1 and CDR2 (germline): SGHTA, FQGNSA. The CDR3 sequence is 17 residues long. Trimming cost V 1 base and J 7 bases; bases outside gene matches: 15. The CDR3 reads CASSLGLAGPPIGEQYF. For the CDR3, the DNA is TGTGCCAGCAGCTTAGGGCTAGCGGGCCCCCCTATCGGGGAGCAGTACTTC.

V and J are TRBV27 and TRBJ1-2; D gene unclear. The V end was cut by 0 bases, the J end by 4 bases, with 6 bases between. This CDR3 region has 13 residues. Germline V gene data show CDR1 as MNHEY and CDR2 as SMNVEV (reference sequence). The CDR3 region has the DNA TGTGCCAGCAGTTTATCAGGGAGCTATGGCTACACCTTC. Residues: CASSLSGSYGYTF.

The rearrangement links TRBV24-1 to TRBJ2-6, with D hard to call. The CDR3 extends over 14 amino acids. Trimming took off 4 bases at V and 4 bases at J, with 7 bases between the two ends. Germline V gene lookup returns CDR1 KGHDR and CDR2 SFDVKD. For the CDR3, the DNA is TGTGCCACCAGTGACCCCAGGGGGGCCAACGTCCTGACTTTC. This encodes CATSDPRGANVLTF.